This entry describes one T cell receptor (beta chain). The target antigen is unknown. This specimen comes from a study of cytomegalovirus exposure and HLA in healthy donors. The PCR contained 60 Vbeta and 13 Jbeta primers. Profiled with immunoSEQ multiplex PCR; TCRdb holds only in-frame clones, not every one. The table records more than 100,000 clones, approximately 82% of them present only once. Whole-study findings and limits: Three of the chains that were CMV-associated were confirmed in vitro to be specific for CMV antigens. Reports showed the classifier diagnosing cytomegalovirus status with high specificity and sensitivity.

There are 11 residues in the CDR3. The V end lost 6 bases, the J end lost 4 bases, and 6 bases lay between the germline ends. Germline lookup yields CDR1 SGHTA and CDR2 FQGNSA. This clonotype was sampled from a man aged 40-50 years in good health and CMV-seronegative. Sequenced material: PBMCs. J is TRBJ2-5 and V is TRBV7-2, with D unresolved. The chain's CDR3 is CASSWAETQYF. CDR3 sequence (DNA): TGTGCCAGCAGTTGGGCAGAGACCCAGTACTTC.